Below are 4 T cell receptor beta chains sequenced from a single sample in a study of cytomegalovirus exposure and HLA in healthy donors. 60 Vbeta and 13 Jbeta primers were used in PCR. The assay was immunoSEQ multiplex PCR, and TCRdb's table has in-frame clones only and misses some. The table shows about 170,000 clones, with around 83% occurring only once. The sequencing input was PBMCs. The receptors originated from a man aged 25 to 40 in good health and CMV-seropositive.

The CDR3: CASSEGDRVDGYTF. In nucleotides, the CDR3 is TGTGCCAGCAGTGAAGGGGACAGGGTCGATGGCTACACCTTC. V is TRBV2 and J is TRBJ1-2; 9 positions match TRBD1. CDR1 is SNHLY and CDR2 is FYNNEI in the germline V gene. The CDR3 has 14 amino acids. V shed 1 base, J shed 6 bases, and the junction held 3 bases outside the gene matches.

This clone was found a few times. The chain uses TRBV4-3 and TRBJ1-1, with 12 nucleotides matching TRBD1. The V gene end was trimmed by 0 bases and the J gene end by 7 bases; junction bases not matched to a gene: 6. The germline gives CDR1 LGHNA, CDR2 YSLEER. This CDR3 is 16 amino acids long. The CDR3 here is CASSQDGGQGASEAFF. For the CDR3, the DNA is TGCGCCAGCAGCCAAGATGGGGGACAGGGGGCGAGTGAAGCTTTCTTT.

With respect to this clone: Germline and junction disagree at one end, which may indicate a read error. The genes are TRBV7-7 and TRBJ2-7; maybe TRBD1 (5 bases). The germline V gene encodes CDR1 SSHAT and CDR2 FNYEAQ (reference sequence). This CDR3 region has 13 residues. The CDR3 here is CASSLGAGYEQYF. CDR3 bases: TGTGCTAGCAGCTTAGGGGCCGGCTACGAGCAGTACTTC.

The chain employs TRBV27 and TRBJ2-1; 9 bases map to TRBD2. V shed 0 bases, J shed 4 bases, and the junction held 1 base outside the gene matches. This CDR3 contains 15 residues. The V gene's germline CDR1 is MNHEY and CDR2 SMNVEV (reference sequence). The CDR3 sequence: CASSLSSGRYNEQFF. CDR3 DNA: TGTGCCAGCAGTTTATCTAGCGGGAGATACAATGAGCAGTTCTTC.